This T cell receptor (beta chain) was sequenced in a study of blood T cells in healthy people across ages. Whole-study results and caveats: Both higher diversity and more naive CD4+ cells marked long-lived donors when set against aged donors.

This CDR3 contains 15 residues. V was trimmed by 3 bases and J by 3 bases, leaving 14 bases between them. No fewer than 5.5 micrograms of total RNA were isolated from every sample. Together with a sample-barcoded 5' primer, a J-beta primer mix was included in a second PCR lasting about 6 to 12 cycles. From the 5' RACE reads, TCRdb called clonotypes with MiXCR, one entry per CDR3 protein. The table records roughly 2 million distinct CDR3 sequences, around half of them present only once. This clonotype was detected once. No antigen is known for it. This is likely a read error, given that the CDR3 carries no conserved phenylalanine or tryptophan at its end.

This TCR was sampled from a middle-aged woman in good health. Material: blood. The V gene is TRBV12-3 or TRBV12-4, the J gene TRBJ2-5, with D perhaps matching TRBD2 (5 bases). The CDR3 region is CASSFNLAREETQYS. CDR3 in DNA: TGTGCCAGCAGTTTTAACCTAGCAAGAGAAGAGACCCAGTACTCC.